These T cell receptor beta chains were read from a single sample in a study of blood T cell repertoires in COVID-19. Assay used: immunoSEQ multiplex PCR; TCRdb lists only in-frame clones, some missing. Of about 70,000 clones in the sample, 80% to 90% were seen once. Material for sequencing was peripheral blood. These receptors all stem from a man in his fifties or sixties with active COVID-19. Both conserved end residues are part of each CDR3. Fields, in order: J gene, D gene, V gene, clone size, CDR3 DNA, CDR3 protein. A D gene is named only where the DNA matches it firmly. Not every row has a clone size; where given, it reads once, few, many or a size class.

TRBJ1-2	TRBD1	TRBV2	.	TGTGCCAGCACCCTGTCGCGCGGGACAGAATATGGCTACACCTTC	CASTLSRGTEYGYTF
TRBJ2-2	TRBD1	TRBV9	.	TGTGCCAGCAGCGTAGATAGGAGGGACAGGGTCACCGGGGAGCTGTTTTTT	CASSVDRRDRVTGELFF
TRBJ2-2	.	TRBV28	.	TGTGCCAGCAGTCCCTATAACACCGGGGAGCTGTTTTTT	CASSPYNTGELFF
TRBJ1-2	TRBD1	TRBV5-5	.	TGTGCCAGCAGCTTGGAGACAGGGGACTATGGCTACACCTTC	CASSLETGDYGYTF
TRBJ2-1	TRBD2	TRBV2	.	TGTGCCAGCAGTGATCCCACTAGCGGGAGGGGGAATGAGCAGTTCTTC	CASSDPTSGRGNEQFF
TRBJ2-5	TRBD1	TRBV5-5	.	TGTGCCAGCAGCTTACGGACAGGGCGAGGGGAAGAGACCCAGTACTTC	CASSLRTGRGEETQYF
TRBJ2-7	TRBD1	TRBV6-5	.	TGTGCCAGCAGATCGACAGGGGGCGAGCAGTACTTC	CASRSTGGEQYF
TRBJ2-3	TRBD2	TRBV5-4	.	TGTGCCAGCAGCTTGGCGTCCAGCGGGAGGACAGATACGCAGTATTTT	CASSLASSGRTDTQYF
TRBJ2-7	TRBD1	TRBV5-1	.	TGCGCCAGCAGCTTGGCGACAGGGAACGAGCAGTACTTC	CASSLATGNEQYF
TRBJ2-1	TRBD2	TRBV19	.	TGTGCCAGTAGGAGAGAAAGGTTTGGCGGGAGTTCCTACAATGAGCAGTTCTTC	CASRRERFGGSSYNEQFF
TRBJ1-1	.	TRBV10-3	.	TGTGCCATCAGGGAGGCGATCGCGAACACTGAAGCTTTCTTT	CAIREAIANTEAFF
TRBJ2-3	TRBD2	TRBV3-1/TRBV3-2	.	TGTGCCAGCAGCCCCCCAGGGGAAGCGGGAGGAAAGGGCGACACAGATACGCAGTATTTT	CASSPPGEAGGKGDTDTQYF
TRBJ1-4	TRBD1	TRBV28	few	TGTGCCAGCAGTGGGGAGGACAGGGGAAGGGAAAAACTGTTTTTT	CASSGEDRGREKLFF
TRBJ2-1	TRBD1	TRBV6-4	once	TGTGCCAGCAGTAACACCGACAGGGGGGGAAATGAGCAGTTCTTC	CASSNTDRGGNEQFF
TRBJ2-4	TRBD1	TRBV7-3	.	TGTGCCAGCAGCCCGCGGACAGGGAAGAACATTCAGTACTTC	CASSPRTGKNIQYF
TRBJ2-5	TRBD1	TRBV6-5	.	TGTGCCAGCAGGGGACAGCCCTTCACCCAGTACTTC	CASRGQPFTQYF
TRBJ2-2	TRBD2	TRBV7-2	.	TGTGCCAGCAGCTTACAACTAGCGGGAGGCGGCGGGGAGCTGTTTTTT	CASSLQLAGGGGELFF
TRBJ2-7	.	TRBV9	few	TGTGCCAGCAGCGCTGGGGGCAGGGCCTACGAGCAGTACTTC	CASSAGGRAYEQYF
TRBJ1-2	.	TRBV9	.	TGTGCCAGCAGCGTAGGAAAAGGCCTTAGCACGGCTAACTATGGCTACACCTTC	CASSVGKGLSTANYGYTF
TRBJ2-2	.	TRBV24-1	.	TGTGCCACCAGTGATACGGACAGTAAGCGCTCCGGGGAGCTGTTTTTT	CATSDTDSKRSGELFF
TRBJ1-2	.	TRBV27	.	TGTGCCAGCAGTTTAAACTCGCTCGAGGCGTATGGCTACACCTTC	CASSLNSLEAYGYTF
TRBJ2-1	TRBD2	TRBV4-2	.	TGTGCCAGCAGCCAAGACTTCGGGACTATATACAATGAGCAGTTCTTC	CASSQDFGTIYNEQFF
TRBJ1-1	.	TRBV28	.	TGTGCCAGCAGAGGGACAATGAGGAACACTGAAGCTTTCTTT	CASRGTMRNTEAFF
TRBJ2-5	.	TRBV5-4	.	TGTGCCAGCAGATATGAGGGGGGGATGGAGACCCAGTACTTC	CASRYEGGMETQYF
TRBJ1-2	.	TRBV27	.	TGTGCCAGCAGTTTTCGTGGGGGAAACAGGGTTTCTGGCTACACCTTC	CASSFRGGNRVSGYTF
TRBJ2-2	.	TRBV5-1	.	TGCGCCAGCACCCAAAGCCTGGGACACATGAACACCGGGGAGCTGTTTTTT	CASTQSLGHMNTGELFF
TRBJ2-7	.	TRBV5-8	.	TGTGCCAGCCCCCGCGACAGGAGAAAACCCTACGAGCAGTACTTC	CASPRDRRKPYEQYF
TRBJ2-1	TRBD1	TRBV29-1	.	TGCAGCGTTGAATTCAGGGGGCTCTTCAATGAGCAGTTCTTC	CSVEFRGLFNEQFF
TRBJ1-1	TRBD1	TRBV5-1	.	TGCGCCAGCAGCGCGTCGACAGGGGGCACTGAAGCTTTCTTT	CASSASTGGTEAFF